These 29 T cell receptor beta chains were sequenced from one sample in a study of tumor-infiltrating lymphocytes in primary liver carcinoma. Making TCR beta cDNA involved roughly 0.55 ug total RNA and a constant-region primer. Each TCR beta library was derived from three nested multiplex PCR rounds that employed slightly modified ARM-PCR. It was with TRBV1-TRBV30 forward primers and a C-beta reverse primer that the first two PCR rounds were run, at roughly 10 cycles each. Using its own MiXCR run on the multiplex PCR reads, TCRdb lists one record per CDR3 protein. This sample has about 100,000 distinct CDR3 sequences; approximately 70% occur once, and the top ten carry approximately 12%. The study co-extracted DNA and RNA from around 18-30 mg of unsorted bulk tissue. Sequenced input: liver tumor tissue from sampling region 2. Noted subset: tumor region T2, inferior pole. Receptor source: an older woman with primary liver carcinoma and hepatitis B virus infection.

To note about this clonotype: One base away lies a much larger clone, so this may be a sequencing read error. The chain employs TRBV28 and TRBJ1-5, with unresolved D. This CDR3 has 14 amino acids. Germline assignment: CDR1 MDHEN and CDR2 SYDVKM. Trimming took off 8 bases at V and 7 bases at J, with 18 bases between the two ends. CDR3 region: CASDHGGAGQPQHF. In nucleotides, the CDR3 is TGTGCCAGCGACCATGGCGGCGCGGGGCAGCCCCAGCATTTT.

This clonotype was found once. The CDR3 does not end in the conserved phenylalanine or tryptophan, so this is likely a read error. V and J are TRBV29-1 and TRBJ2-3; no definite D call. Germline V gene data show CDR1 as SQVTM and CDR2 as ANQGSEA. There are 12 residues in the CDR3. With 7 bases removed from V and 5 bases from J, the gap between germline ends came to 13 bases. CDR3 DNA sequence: TGCAGCGCCACGACATCGGGAGATACGCAGTATTCT. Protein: CSATTSGDTQYS.

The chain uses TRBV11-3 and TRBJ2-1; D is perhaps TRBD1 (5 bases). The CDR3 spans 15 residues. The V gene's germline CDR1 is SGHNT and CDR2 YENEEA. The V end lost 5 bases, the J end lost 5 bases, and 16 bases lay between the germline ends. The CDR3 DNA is TGTGCCAGCAGCCCTAGGGGTAGTGAGAACAATGAGCAGTTCTTC. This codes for CASSPRGSENNEQFF.

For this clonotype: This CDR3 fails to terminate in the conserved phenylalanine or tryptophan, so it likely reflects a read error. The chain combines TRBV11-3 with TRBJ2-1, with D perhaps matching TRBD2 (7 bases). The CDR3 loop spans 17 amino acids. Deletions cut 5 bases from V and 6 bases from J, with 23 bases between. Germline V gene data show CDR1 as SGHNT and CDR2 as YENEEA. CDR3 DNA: TGTGCCAGCAGCCCCCGGGGGGCGCGGAACATGGGCAATGAGCAGTTCTTA. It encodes CASSPRGARNMGNEQFL.

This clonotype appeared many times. The CDR3 reads CASSQAGQQYF. The CDR3 nucleotides are TGTGCCAGCAGCCAGGCGGGACAGCAGTACTTC. The genes are TRBV14 and TRBJ2-7, with D maybe TRBD2 (6 bases). This CDR3 is built from 11 residues. CDR1 is SGHDN, CDR2 FVKESK, per germline. V lost 3 bases and J 8 bases, leaving 8 bases between the germline ends.

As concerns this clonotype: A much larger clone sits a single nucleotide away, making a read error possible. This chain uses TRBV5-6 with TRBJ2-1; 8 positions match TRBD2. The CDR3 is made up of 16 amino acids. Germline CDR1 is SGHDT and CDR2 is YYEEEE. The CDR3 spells CASSLLGAGGYNERFF. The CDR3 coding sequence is TGTGCCAGCAGCTTATTGGGGGCGGGAGGCTACAATGAGCGGTTCTTC.

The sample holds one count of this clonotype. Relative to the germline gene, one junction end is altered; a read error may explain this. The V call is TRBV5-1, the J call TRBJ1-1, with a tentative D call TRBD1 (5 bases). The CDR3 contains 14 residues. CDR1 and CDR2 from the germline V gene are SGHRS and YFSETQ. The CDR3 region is CASSWGMVNTEAFF. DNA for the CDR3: TGCGCCAGCAGCTGGGGCATGGTAAACACAGAAGCTTTCTTT.

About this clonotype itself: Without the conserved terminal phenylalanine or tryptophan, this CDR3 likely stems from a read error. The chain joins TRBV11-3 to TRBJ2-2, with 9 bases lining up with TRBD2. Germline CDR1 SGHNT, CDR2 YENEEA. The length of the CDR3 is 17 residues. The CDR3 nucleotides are TGTGCCAGTAGCTTAGGCAGGCTAGCGGGAAACACTGGGGAGCTGTTTGTT. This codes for CASSLGRLAGNTGELFV.

CDR3 coding DNA: TGTGCCAGCAGTGTGGGTGGCTGCCGGGGTCGGAAGCAGTACTTC. Translated, it gives CASSVGGCRGRKQYF. This rearrangement joins TRBV28 to TRBJ2-7; perhaps TRBD2 as D (5 bases). This CDR3 has 15 amino acids. Looked up from germline, CDR1 is MDHEN and CDR2 is SYDVKM. Trimming removed 5 bases at V and 8 bases at J, with 22 bases between. Filled out from reference TRBV28 and TRBJ2-7, the complete variable domain reads DVKVTQSSRYLVKRTGEKVFLECVQDMDHENMFWYRQDPGLGLRLIYFSYDVKMKEKGDIPEGYSVSREKKERFSLILESASTNQTSMYLCASSVGGCRGRKQYFGPGTRLTVT.

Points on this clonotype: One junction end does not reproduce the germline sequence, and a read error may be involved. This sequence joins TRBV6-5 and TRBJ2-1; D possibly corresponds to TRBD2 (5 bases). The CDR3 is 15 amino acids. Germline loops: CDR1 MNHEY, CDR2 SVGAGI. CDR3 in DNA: TGTGCCAGCAGTTACCATCGGGGAAACTACGATGAGCAGTTCTTC. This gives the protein CASSYHRGNYDEQFF.

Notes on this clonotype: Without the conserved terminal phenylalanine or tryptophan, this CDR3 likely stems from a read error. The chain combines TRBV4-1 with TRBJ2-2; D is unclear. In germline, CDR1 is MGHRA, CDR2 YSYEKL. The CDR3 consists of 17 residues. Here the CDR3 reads CASSQVDMGFPTGELFY. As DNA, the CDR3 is TGTGCCAGCAGCCAGGTAGACATGGGATTTCCGACCGGGGAGCTGTTTTAT.

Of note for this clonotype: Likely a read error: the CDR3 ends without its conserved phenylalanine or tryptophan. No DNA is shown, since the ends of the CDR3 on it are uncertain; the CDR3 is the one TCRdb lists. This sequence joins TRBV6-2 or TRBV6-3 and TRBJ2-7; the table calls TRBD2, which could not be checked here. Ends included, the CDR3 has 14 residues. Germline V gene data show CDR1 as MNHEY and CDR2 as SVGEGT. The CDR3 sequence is CASSPGLTTYEQYI.

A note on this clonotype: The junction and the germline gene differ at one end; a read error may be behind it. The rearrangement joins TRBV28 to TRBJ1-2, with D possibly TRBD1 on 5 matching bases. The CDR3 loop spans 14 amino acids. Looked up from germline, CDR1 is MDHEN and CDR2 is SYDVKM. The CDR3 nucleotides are TGTGCCAGCAGCCCGGACACCACTAGCTATGGCTACACGTTC. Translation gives CASSPDTTSYGYTF.

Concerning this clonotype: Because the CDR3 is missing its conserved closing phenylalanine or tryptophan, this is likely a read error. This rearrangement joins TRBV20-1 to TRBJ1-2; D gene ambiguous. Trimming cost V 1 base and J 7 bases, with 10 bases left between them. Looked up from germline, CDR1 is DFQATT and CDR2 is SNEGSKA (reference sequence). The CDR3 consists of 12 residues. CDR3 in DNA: TGCAGTGCTAGAGTTCGTGGAGCTGGCTACACCCTC. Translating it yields CSARVRGAGYTL.

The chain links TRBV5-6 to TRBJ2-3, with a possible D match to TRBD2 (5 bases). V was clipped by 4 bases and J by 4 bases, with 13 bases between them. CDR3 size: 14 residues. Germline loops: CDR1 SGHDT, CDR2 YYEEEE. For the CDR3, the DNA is TGTGCCAGCAGCCTGAGGGCGATTGCAGATACGCAGTATTTT. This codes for CASSLRAIADTQYF.

CDR3 sequence reads: CASSSQGAYEQYF. The DNA of the CDR3 is TGTGCCAGCAGCTCACAGGGGGCGTACGAGCAGTACTTC. The chain carries TRBV7-2 and TRBJ2-7; 9 bases match TRBD1. V lost 4 bases to trimming and J lost 4 bases; unmatched junction nucleotides: 2. This CDR3 has 13 residues. The germline V gene encodes CDR1 SGHTA and CDR2 FQGNSA.

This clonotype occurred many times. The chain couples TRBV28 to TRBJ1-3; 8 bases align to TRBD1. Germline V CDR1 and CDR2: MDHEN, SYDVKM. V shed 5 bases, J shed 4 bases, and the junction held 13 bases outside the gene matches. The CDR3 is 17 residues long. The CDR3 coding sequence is TGTGCCAGCAGTGACTCCTCCAGGGGGCAGACGGGAAACACCATATATTTT. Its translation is CASSDSSRGQTGNTIYF.

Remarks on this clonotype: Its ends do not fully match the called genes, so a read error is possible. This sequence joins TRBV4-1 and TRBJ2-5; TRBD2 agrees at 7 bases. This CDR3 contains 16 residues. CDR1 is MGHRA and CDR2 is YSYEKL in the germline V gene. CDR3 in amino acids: CASSLGTSVRGETRYF. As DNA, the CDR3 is TGCGCCAGCAGCCTGGGTACTAGCGTGAGAGGAGAGACCCGGTACTTC.

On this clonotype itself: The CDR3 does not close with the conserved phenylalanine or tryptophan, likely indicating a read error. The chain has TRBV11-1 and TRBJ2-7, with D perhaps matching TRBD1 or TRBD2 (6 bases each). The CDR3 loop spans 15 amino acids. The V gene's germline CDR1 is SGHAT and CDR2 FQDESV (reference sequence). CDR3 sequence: CAGSPRTEGLREQYC. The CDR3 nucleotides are TGTGCCGGCAGCCCTCGGACAGAAGGACTACGCGAGCAGTACTGC.

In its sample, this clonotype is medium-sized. CDR3 sequence: CASSLEGFTSYEQYF. The CDR3 nucleotides read TGTGCCAGCAGCTTAGAGGGGTTTACCTCCTACGAGCAGTACTTC. V is TRBV11-2 and J is TRBJ2-7; the D is unclear. CDR3 length equals 15 residues. Per the germline V gene, CDR1 is SGHAT and CDR2 is FQNNGV. V was trimmed by 0 bases and J by 0 bases, leaving 9 bases between them.

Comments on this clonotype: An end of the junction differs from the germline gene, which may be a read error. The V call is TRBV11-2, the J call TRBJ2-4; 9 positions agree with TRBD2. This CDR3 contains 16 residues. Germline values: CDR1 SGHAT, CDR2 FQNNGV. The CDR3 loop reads CARSLVLAGSLSIHYF. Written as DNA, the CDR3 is TGCGCCAGGAGCTTAGTACTAGCGGGCTCCCTAAGCATTCATTACTTC.

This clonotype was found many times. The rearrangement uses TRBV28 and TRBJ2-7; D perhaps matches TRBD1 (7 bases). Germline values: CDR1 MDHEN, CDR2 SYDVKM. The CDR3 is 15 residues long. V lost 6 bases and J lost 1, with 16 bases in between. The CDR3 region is CASSRPRDRSYEQYF. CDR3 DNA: TGTGCCAGCAGCCGCCCGCGGGACAGATCCTACGAGCAGTACTTC.

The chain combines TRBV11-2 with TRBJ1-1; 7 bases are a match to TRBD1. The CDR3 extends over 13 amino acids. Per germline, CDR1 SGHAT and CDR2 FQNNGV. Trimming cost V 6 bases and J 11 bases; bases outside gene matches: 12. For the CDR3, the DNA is TGTGCCAGCAGGTTGAGAGGGGGCAGAGGGGCTTTCTTT. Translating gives CASRLRGGRGAFF.

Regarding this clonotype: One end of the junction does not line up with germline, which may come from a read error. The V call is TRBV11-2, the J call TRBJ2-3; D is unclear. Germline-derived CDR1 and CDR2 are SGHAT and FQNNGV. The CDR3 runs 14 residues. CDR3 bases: TGTGCCAGCAGCTTGGAACCAAGTGTAGATACGCAATATTTT. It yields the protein CASSLEPSVDTQYF.

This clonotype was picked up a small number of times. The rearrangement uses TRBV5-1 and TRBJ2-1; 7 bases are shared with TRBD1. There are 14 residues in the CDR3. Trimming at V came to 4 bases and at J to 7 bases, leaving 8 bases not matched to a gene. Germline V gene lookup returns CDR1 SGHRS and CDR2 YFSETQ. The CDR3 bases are TGCGCCAGCAGCAAGGACAGGTGTAGGAATGAGCAGTTCTTC. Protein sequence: CASSKDRCRNEQFF.

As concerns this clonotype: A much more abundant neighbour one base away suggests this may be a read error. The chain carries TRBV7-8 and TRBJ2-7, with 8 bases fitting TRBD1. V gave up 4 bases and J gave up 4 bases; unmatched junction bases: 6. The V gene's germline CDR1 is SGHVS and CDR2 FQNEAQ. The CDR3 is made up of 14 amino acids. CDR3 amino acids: CASSYITGGYEQYF. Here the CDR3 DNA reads TGTGCCAGCAGCTATATTACAGGGGGGTACGAGCAGTACTTC.

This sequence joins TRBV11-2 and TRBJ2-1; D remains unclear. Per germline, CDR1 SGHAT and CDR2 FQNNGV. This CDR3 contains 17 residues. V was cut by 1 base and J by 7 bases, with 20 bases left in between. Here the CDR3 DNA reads TGTGCCAGCAGCTTAGGTCTGGTAGTGGAAGGGCTGAATGAGCAGTTCTTC. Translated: CASSLGLVVEGLNEQFF.

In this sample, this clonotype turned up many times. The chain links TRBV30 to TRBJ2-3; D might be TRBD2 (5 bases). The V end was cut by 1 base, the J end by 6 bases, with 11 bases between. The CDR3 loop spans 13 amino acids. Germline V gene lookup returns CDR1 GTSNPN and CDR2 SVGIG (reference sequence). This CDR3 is CAWSAASRDTQYF. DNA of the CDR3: TGTGCCTGGAGTGCAGCTAGCAGGGATACGCAGTATTTT.

CDR3: CARSRVTGLLTGSNEQFF. DNA of the CDR3: TGTGCCAGGAGCCGGGTGACGGGACTTCTCACGGGGTCCAATGAGCAGTTCTTC. The chain combines TRBV7-9 with TRBJ2-1; perhaps TRBD2 as D (6 bases). Trimming took 9 bases from V and 6 from J, leaving 30 bases between them. This CDR3 is 18 amino acids long. In germline, CDR1 is SEHNR, CDR2 FQNEAQ (reference sequence).